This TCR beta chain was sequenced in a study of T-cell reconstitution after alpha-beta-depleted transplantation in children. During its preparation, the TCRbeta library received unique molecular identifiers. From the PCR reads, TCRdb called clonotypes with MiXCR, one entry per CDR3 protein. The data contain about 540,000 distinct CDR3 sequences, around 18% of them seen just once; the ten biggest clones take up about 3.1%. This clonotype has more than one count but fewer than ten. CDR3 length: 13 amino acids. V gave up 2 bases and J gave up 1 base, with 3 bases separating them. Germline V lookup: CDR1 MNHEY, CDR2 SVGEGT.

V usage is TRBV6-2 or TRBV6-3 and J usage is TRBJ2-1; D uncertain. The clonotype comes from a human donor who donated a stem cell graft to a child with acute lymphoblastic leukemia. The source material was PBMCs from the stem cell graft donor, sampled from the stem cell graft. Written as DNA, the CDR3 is TGTGCCAGCAGTTACAGATCCTACAATGAGCAGTTCTTC. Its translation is CASSYRSYNEQFF.